This passage covers 28 T cell receptor beta chains from one sample sequenced in a study of beta chain features in type 1 diabetes. Investigators reverse transcribed all isolated RNA, so they sequenced expressed TCRB transcripts. Generated by immunoSEQ multiplex PCR, the TCRdb table keeps only in-frame clones and is missing some. The repertoire holds under 950,000 clones, with 15% to 20% as singletons. The sequenced sample was naive CD4+ T cells from blood. These receptors came from a young woman in good health.

CDR3 in amino acids: CASSWDTLTEAFF. The CDR3 DNA reads as TGTGCCAGCAGTTGGGACACCTTAACTGAAGCTTTCTTT. This chain joins TRBV6-6 and TRBJ1-1, with a weak D call TRBD1 (6 bases). Trimming removed 4 bases at V and 5 bases at J, with 11 bases between. CDR1 and CDR2 (germline): MNHNY, SVGAGI (reference sequence). CDR3 length: 13 residues.

This chain joins TRBV28 and TRBJ1-2, with a possible D match to TRBD1 (5 bases). Germline-derived CDR1 and CDR2 are MDHEN and SYDVKM. V lost 6 bases to trimming and J lost 5 bases, with 10 bases between them. The CDR3 is 12 residues long. The CDR3 loop is CASRLGTYGYTF. As DNA, the CDR3 is TGTGCCAGCAGGCTCGGGACTTATGGCTACACCTTC.

The chain employs TRBV10-2 and TRBJ1-1; D not resolved. This CDR3 contains 12 residues. Germline lookup yields CDR1 WSHSY and CDR2 SAAADI. Trimming removed 5 bases at V and 6 bases at J, with 10 bases between. Here the CDR3 reads CASSWTLAEAFF. The CDR3 DNA reads as TGCGCCAGCAGTTGGACGCTCGCTGAAGCTTTCTTT.

The chain links TRBV5-1 to TRBJ2-2, with D perhaps matching TRBD2 (5 bases). The V gene lost 0 bases and the J gene lost 4 bases, with 7 bases spanning the gap. The CDR3 length is 14 residues. From germline, CDR1 is SGHRS and CDR2 YFSETQ. CDR3 sequence reads: CASSLGTPTGELFF. For the CDR3, the DNA is TGCGCCAGCAGCTTGGGGACTCCCACCGGGGAGCTGTTTTTT. The full variable domain, its missing parts supplied by reference TRBV5-1 and TRBJ2-2, is KAGVTQTPRYLIKTRGQQVTLSCSPISGHRSVSWYQQTPGQGLQFLFEYFSETQRNKGNFPGRFSGRQFSNSRSEMNVSTLELGDSALYLCASSLGTPTGELFFGEGSRLTVL.

The J gene is TRBJ2-5, the V gene TRBV10-1; D is uncertain. The CDR3 contains 13 residues. CDR1 is WNHNN, CDR2 SYGVQD, per germline (reference sequence). Trimming left V 4 bases short and J 5 bases short, with 11 bases between. The CDR3 DNA follows: TGCGCCAGCAGTGCGGAATTCGGGGAGACCCAGTACTTC. Amino acid sequence: CASSAEFGETQYF.

CDR3 sequence reads: CASSFVSSGNTIYF. CDR3 sequence (DNA): TGTGCCAGCAGCTTTGTCAGCTCTGGAAACACCATATATTTT. This chain uses TRBV7-9 with TRBJ1-3, with D uncertain. V lost 3 bases and J lost 0, with 6 bases in between. CDR1 and CDR2 from the germline V gene are SEHNR and FQNEAQ (reference sequence). CDR3 size: 14 residues.

V and J are TRBV6-5 and TRBJ2-7; TRBD2 might be the D (5 bases). Between the trimmed V and J ends, which lost 1 base and 4 bases, there was a span of 8 bases. Germline V gene data show CDR1 as MNHEY and CDR2 as SVGAGI. The CDR3 consists of 13 residues. The chain's CDR3 is CASSYFRGYEQYF. In DNA, the CDR3 is TGTGCCAGCAGTTACTTTCGGGGATACGAGCAGTACTTC.

This clone was seen only a few times. The chain recombines TRBV7-2 with TRBJ2-5; D may be TRBD2 (6 bases). V was pared by 5 bases and J by 1 base, with 14 bases between. The CDR3 consists of 15 residues. Germline V lookup: CDR1 SGHTA, CDR2 FQGNSA. The CDR3 loop reads CASSETSQPQETQYF. DNA for the CDR3: TGTGCCAGCAGCGAAACTAGCCAGCCCCAAGAGACCCAGTACTTC.

V gene TRBV2 combines with J gene TRBJ2-1; TRBD1 matches at 9 bases. Trimming at V came to 7 bases and at J to 7 bases, leaving 20 bases not matched to a gene. This CDR3 is built from 18 residues. The germline CDR1 and CDR2 sequences are SNHLY and FYNNEI. This CDR3 is CASNNSPTGTGRPNEQFF. CDR3 sequence (DNA): TGTGCCAGCAATAATAGCCCGACCGGGACAGGGAGACCTAATGAGCAGTTCTTC.

The chain joins TRBV28 to TRBJ1-1, with a tentative D call TRBD1 (5 bases). The germline gives CDR1 MDHEN, CDR2 SYDVKM. This CDR3 comprises 15 residues. The V end lost 5 bases, the J end lost 5 bases, and 18 bases lay between the germline ends. CDR3 sequence reads: CASSPGHAGNTEAFF. The CDR3 DNA reads as TGTGCCAGCAGTCCCGGACACGCGGGGAATACTGAAGCTTTCTTT.

This clone was observed many times. The V gene is TRBV21-1, the J gene TRBJ1-2. TRBV21-1 is reported as a pseudogene. The length of the CDR3 is 8 residues. In DNA, the CDR3 is TGTGCCAGCAGCAGCAAATCCTTC. Encoded protein: CASSSKSF.

This clone was detected only a few times. This chain uses TRBV9 with TRBJ1-2, with a possible D match to TRBD1 (5 bases). Trimming pared 2 bases from V and 4 bases from J, leaving 15 bases between. The CDR3 spans 15 residues. Germline-derived CDR1 and CDR2 are SGDLS and YYNGEE. The CDR3 coding sequence is TGTGCCAGCAGCGTGCAGCCGGTTGGGGGCTATGGCTACACCTTC. Translated: CASSVQPVGGYGYTF.

The chain carries TRBV21-1 and TRBJ2-3; TRBD2 was called by the table and not checked on the DNA. TRBV21-1 is flagged as a pseudogene. The CDR3 totals 17 residues. DNA for the CDR3: TGTGCCAGCAGAACCTATTACCTGGGAGCTGGCACAGATACGCAGTATTTT. Translating it yields CASRTYYLGAGTDTQYF.

In this sample, this clone turned up once. This rearrangement joins TRBV7-8 to TRBJ1-4; D gene ambiguous. The CDR3 is made up of 13 amino acids. Germline V gene sequence: CDR1 SGHVS, CDR2 FQNEAQ. Trimming took off 3 bases at V and 8 bases at J, with 10 bases between the two ends. The CDR3 nucleotides read TGTGCCAGCAGCTTTCGGAGTGCGGAAAAACTGTTTTTT. As protein: CASSFRSAEKLFF.

The chain employs TRBV28 and TRBJ2-1; possibly TRBD2 for D (6 bases). Trimming stripped 6 bases from V and 3 bases from J, with 12 bases between. Germline CDR1 reads MDHEN; CDR2 reads SYDVKM. This CDR3 has 14 residues. CDR3: CASRGGIGYNEQFF. For the CDR3, the DNA is TGTGCCAGCAGGGGCGGGATAGGCTACAATGAGCAGTTCTTC.

This clone was seen a few times. The V gene is TRBV4-3, the J gene TRBJ2-2; 11 bases are a match to TRBD2. This CDR3 spans 15 amino acids. In germline, CDR1 is LGHNA, CDR2 YSLEER. V shed 6 bases, J shed 7 bases, and the junction held 7 bases outside the gene matches. Here the CDR3 reads CASRKPSGRIGELFF. CDR3 sequence (DNA): TGCGCCAGCAGAAAACCTAGCGGGAGGATCGGGGAGCTGTTTTTT.

The sample holds a few counts of this clone. The sample carries other DNA sequences with the same CDR3. V is TRBV6-5 and J is TRBJ2-3; D call uncertain. V was clipped by 2 bases and J by 1 base, with 7 bases between them. The V gene's germline CDR1 is MNHEY and CDR2 SVGAGI. The CDR3 runs to 14 residues. The CDR3 reads CASSYGVGTDTQYF. Here the CDR3 DNA reads TGTGCCAGCAGTTACGGGGTGGGCACAGATACGCAGTATTTT.

V is TRBV27 and J is TRBJ1-4; no clear D gene. Germline V CDR1 and CDR2: MNHEY, SMNVEV (reference sequence). The CDR3 extends over 16 amino acids. Trimming removed 5 bases at V and 6 bases at J, with 19 bases between. The CDR3 bases are TGTGCCAGCAGTCCCACATACACAGAGGTAGATGAAAAACTGTTTTTT. Protein product: CASSPTYTEVDEKLFF.

The genes are TRBV9 and TRBJ2-1; D possibly matches TRBD1 or TRBD2 (6 bases each). Trimming shortened V by 4 bases and J by 6 bases, and 20 bases separated the two germline ends. Per germline, CDR1 SGDLS and CDR2 YYNGEE. This CDR3 has 16 residues. CDR3 sequence: CASSSAGGRIGNEQFF. CDR3 sequence (DNA): TGTGCCAGCAGCTCGGCCGGGGGCAGGATCGGCAATGAGCAGTTCTTC.

This chain links TRBV28 with TRBJ1-3, with D unresolved. This CDR3 contains 13 residues. Trimming left V 6 bases short and J 8 bases short, with 14 bases between. Germline-derived CDR1 and CDR2 are MDHEN and SYDVKM. CDR3: CASSRTFGYTIYF. The CDR3 DNA reads TGTGCCAGCAGCCGTACGTTTGGGTACACCATATATTTT.

The DNA of the CDR3 is TGTGCCAGCAGCCCCAGGGACTTCCCGGAGACCCAGTACTTC. Protein sequence: CASSPRDFPETQYF. The genes are TRBV7-2 and TRBJ2-5, with TRBD2 as a possible D gene (6 bases). CDR1 and CDR2 (germline): SGHTA, FQGNSA. Trimming stripped 5 bases from V and 5 bases from J, with 15 bases between. CDR3 length equals 14 residues.

This clone was seen a few times. The rearrangement links TRBV29-1 to TRBJ1-1, with no clear D. CDR3 length: 15 amino acids. Trimming pared 6 bases from V and 0 bases from J, leaving 17 bases between. The germline CDR1 and CDR2 sequences are SQVTM and ANQGSEA. The CDR3 DNA follows: TGCAGCGTCGGACCTCAAAACGTATTGAACACTGAAGCTTTCTTT. Amino acids: CSVGPQNVLNTEAFF.

This chain connects TRBV5-1 to TRBJ2-3, with TRBD1 identical over 8 bases. V trimming: 3 bases; J trimming: 4 bases; junction bases outside the gene matches: 13. Germline CDR1 is SGHRS and CDR2 is YFSETQ. This CDR3 is 17 amino acids long. CDR3 sequence: CASSSKIRGLSSDTQYF. CDR3 sequence (DNA): TGCGCCAGCAGCTCAAAGATCAGGGGGCTTTCATCAGATACGCAGTATTTT.

This clone was observed a handful of times. V is TRBV28 and J is TRBJ2-7; D is ambiguous. The V and J ends lost 5 bases and 3 bases respectively, with 14 bases between them. The CDR3 contains 14 residues. CDR1 is MDHEN and CDR2 is SYDVKM in the germline V gene. The CDR3 region has the DNA TGTGCCAGCAGTCCCCCTCGACTGAACTACGAGCAGTACTTC. Protein product: CASSPPRLNYEQYF.

This chain uses TRBV11-2 with TRBJ2-7; no clear D. CDR3 length: 14 amino acids. V lost 5 bases and J lost 1, with 12 bases in between. From germline, CDR1 is SGHAT and CDR2 FQNNGV. CDR3 in DNA: TGTGCCAGCAGCGCCGATTGGGTATCCTACGAGCAGTACTTC. This encodes CASSADWVSYEQYF.

The chain couples TRBV7-2 to TRBJ2-3; possible D gene TRBD1, 5 bases. Trimming removed 0 bases from V and 6 bases from J, with 22 bases in between. Looked up from germline, CDR1 is SGHTA and CDR2 is FQGNSA. CDR3 length: 18 residues. DNA of the CDR3: TGTGCCAGCAGCTTAGCGCTGGGGCTGGGCTGGTCTTCGGATACGCAGTATTTT. It translates to CASSLALGLGWSSDTQYF.

This clone has only a few counts. This chain connects TRBV7-3 to TRBJ1-5; D gene unclear. In germline, CDR1 is SGHTA, CDR2 FQGTGA. This CDR3 is 14 amino acids long. V was cut by 1 base and J by 4 bases, with 8 bases left in between. The CDR3 loop is CASSLIKLNQPQHF. In DNA form, the CDR3 reads TGTGCCAGCAGCTTAATTAAACTGAATCAGCCCCAGCATTTT.

This clone has more than one count but fewer than ten. The chain has TRBV10-3 and TRBJ1-1; 12 bases map to TRBD1. The CDR3 is made up of 16 amino acids. Germline loops: CDR1 ENHRY, CDR2 SYGVKD. Trimming at V came to 11 bases and at J to 2 bases, leaving 12 bases not matched to a gene. In DNA, the CDR3 is TGTGCCGCCCATCCCGGGACAGGGGGCTTTAACACTGAAGCTTTCTTT. Translation gives CAAHPGTGGFNTEAFF.